This T cell receptor beta chain originates from a study of T cell repertoires in cytomegalovirus infection. TCRdb analysed the reads with MiXCR anew, one entry per CDR3 protein. The sample carries around 78,000 distinct CDR3 sequences, about 37% recorded once. CDR1 MGHRA and CDR2 YSYEKL come from the germline V gene. V lost 1 base to trimming and J lost 3 bases; unmatched junction nucleotides: 8. CDR3 length equals 16 residues. As to this clonotype: The antigen is undetermined.

This receptor was taken from a human donor in good health (CMV status not recorded). Some clones in this sample may be carry-over from other donors' samples. The chain combines TRBV4-1 with TRBJ1-1, with TRBD1 identical over 7 bases. Here the sequenced sample was CD8+ T cells from cultured PBMCs, taken from culture after CMV antigen stimulation. The CDR3 protein is CASSQVSGQPYTEAFF. CDR3 nucleotides: TGCGCCAGCAGCCAAGTTTCGGGACAGCCTTACACTGAAGCTTTCTTT.